These 3 T cell receptor beta chains came from one sample sequenced in a study of response to subunit inactivated influenza vaccine. A single record per CDR3 protein comes from TCRdb applying MiXCR to the RT-PCR reads. The sample has roughly 570,000 distinct CDR3 sequences, around 15% seen once; the top ten hold roughly 11%. Material: PBMCs from blood, obtained 11 to 12 days after vaccination. Receptor source: a man aged 45 to 65 who received an inactivated influenza vaccine.

The V gene is TRBV6-1, the J gene TRBJ2-2; 9 bases are shared with TRBD2. V shed 5 bases, J shed 6 bases, and the junction held 13 bases outside the gene matches. Per the germline V gene, CDR1 is MNHNS and CDR2 is SASEGT. CDR3 length: 17 residues. DNA of the CDR3: TGTGCCAGCAGTCGAGAATATAGCGGGAGTGGGCCCGGGGAGCTGTTTTTT. This encodes CASSREYSGSGPGELFF.

The gene calls are TRBV4-3 and TRBJ2-1, with 8 bases lining up with TRBD2. The J segment lost 0 bases and the V segment lost 0 bases, leaving 4 bases of the junction unmatched. Germline loops: CDR1 LGHNA, CDR2 YSLEER. The CDR3 sequence is 17 residues long. CDR3 nucleotide sequence: TGCGCCAGCAGCCAAGATAGCGGGAAAAGCTCCTACAATGAGCAGTTCTTC. Its protein product is CASSQDSGKSSYNEQFF.

The rearrangement joins TRBV14 to TRBJ2-3, with a tentative D call TRBD2 (6 bases). The V end was cut by 2 bases, the J end by 3 bases, with 12 bases between. The CDR3 is 15 residues long. Germline values: CDR1 SGHDN, CDR2 FVKESK. Written as DNA, the CDR3 is TGTGCCAGCAGCCAACGACTAGTTGCAACAGATACGCAGTATTTT. It specifies CASSQRLVATDTQYF.